This T cell receptor beta chain was sequenced during a study of pediatric ulcerative colitis. Study-level findings and limits: A couple of patients' blood samples yielded substantially fewer templates.

A note on this clone: Its antigen is still unknown.

TCRdb's copy holds only in-frame clones and misses some; the assay was immunoSEQ multiplex PCR. In the table there are 25,000 to 35,000 clones, 82% of which are singletons. Germline V gene sequence: CDR1 SEHNR, CDR2 FQNEAQ (reference sequence). The CDR3 runs 15 residues. V lost 5 bases and J lost 1; bases outside the gene matches: 4. Sequencing was carried out using blood. The chain carries TRBV7-9 and TRBJ2-3; 9 bases agree with TRBD1. The sequence came from a boy aged 5-17 years with severe ulcerative colitis. As DNA, the CDR3 is TGTGCCAGCAGCCCCAGGACAGGGGGCACAGATACGCAGTATTTT. Encoded protein: CASSPRTGGTDTQYF.